The following is a T cell receptor (beta chain) sequence with its context. V shed 4 bases and J shed 9 bases, with 18 bases lying between them. CDR1 SQVTM and CDR2 ANQGSEA come from the germline V gene. The CDR3 consists of 13 residues. These data originate in a study of T-cell reconstitution after alpha-beta-depleted transplantation in children. Construction of the TCRbeta library involved unique molecular identifiers. Via MiXCR, TCRdb re-called the PCR reads, giving one row per CDR3 protein. The repertoire holds about 360,000 distinct CDR3 sequences, with about an eighth as singletons. The sequence was obtained from a human donor who donated a stem cell graft to a child with Fanconi anemia. V usage is TRBV29-1 and J usage is TRBJ2-5; D unresolved. This specimen consisted of PBMCs, obtained from the stem cell graft. The CDR3 region has the DNA TGCAGCGTTGGCCCTGATGTCAGCGAGTCCCAGTACTTC. It translates to CSVGPDVSESQYF.